Following are 24 T cell receptor beta chains from one sample sequenced in a study of shared clonotypes between healthy human individuals. It was CD45RO-negative cells, positively selected for CCR7, that made up naive CD8 cells, with terminally differentiated effector memory CD45RA+ cells excluded. Sequenced by immunoSEQ multiplex PCR; TCRdb stores in-frame clones only, minus some. The sample consists of millions of clones, 90% to 95% of them appearing once. Material: naive CD8+ T cells from PBMCs. The origin of the receptors is a man between 18 and 35 years old in good health. Some clones in this sample may be carry-over from other donors' samples.

This chain links TRBV27 with TRBJ1-5; D possibly corresponds to TRBD1 (5 bases). The length of the CDR3 is 14 residues. In germline, CDR1 is MNHEY, CDR2 SMNVEV (reference sequence). V dropped 2 bases and J dropped 4 bases, with 9 bases sitting between them. The CDR3 here is CASSLRPGNQPQHF. The CDR3 DNA follows: TGTGCCAGCAGTTTACGTCCAGGGAATCAGCCCCAGCATTTT.

The chain employs TRBV28 and TRBJ1-2, with D possibly matching TRBD1 (6 bases). V lost 5 bases, J lost 0 bases, and 13 bases lay in between. In germline, CDR1 is MDHEN, CDR2 SYDVKM. The CDR3 has 15 amino acids. As DNA, the CDR3 is TGTGCCAGCAGTCGGACCGGGACAACTAACTATGGCTACACCTTC. Translating gives CASSRTGTTNYGYTF.

As regards this clone: Other DNA sequences in this sample translate to the same CDR3. The chain joins TRBV6-6 to TRBJ1-1; D gene uncertain. Germline assignment: CDR1 MNHNY and CDR2 SVGAGI (reference sequence). V was shortened by 2 bases and J by 2 bases, with 6 bases between the two germline ends. The length of the CDR3 is 13 residues. CDR3 sequence: CASSYGGNTEAFF. CDR3 nucleotides: TGTGCCAGCAGTTACGGTGGTAACACTGAAGCTTTCTTT.

The CDR3 region is CASSTSGRVYEQYF. CDR3 bases: TGTGCCAGCAGTACTAGCGGGAGAGTATACGAGCAGTACTTC. The gene calls are TRBV28 and TRBJ2-7, with TRBD2 matching over 11 bases. The CDR3 covers 14 residues. Trimming cost V 5 bases and J 4 bases; bases outside gene matches: 4. CDR1 is MDHEN and CDR2 is SYDVKM in the germline V gene.

The chain has TRBV9 and TRBJ2-5; 7 bases map to TRBD1. Looked up from germline, CDR1 is SGDLS and CDR2 is YYNGEE. The CDR3 consists of 16 residues. Trimming at V came to 2 bases and at J to 2 bases, leaving 9 bases not matched to a gene. The CDR3 DNA reads TGTGCCAGCAGCGTCAGAGCCACAGGGGAACAAGAGACCCAGTACTTC. It encodes CASSVRATGEQETQYF.

The CDR3 coding sequence is TGTGCCAGCAGAGAGACAAGGGGCGGGGCCCTCGGCACAGATACGCAGTATTTT. Protein sequence: CASRETRGGALGTDTQYF. V gene TRBV7-9 combines with J gene TRBJ2-3; weak D call: TRBD2 (6 bases). The germline V and J ends were trimmed by 6 bases and 1 base, with 23 bases remaining between them. This CDR3 is 18 amino acids long. Germline V lookup: CDR1 SEHNR, CDR2 FQNEAQ (reference sequence).

This chain uses TRBV6-1 with TRBJ1-2; D unresolved. Germline values: CDR1 MNHNS, CDR2 SASEGT. The CDR3 totals 14 residues. Trimming cost V 1 base and J 3 bases, with 9 bases left between them. The CDR3, as DNA: TGTGCCAGCAGTGAAGTGAGAGGAGACTATGGCTACACCTTC. As protein: CASSEVRGDYGYTF.

This clone was seen only once. This rearrangement joins TRBV28 to TRBJ1-5; D is uncertain. The CDR3 is 18 residues long. CDR1 and CDR2 from the germline V gene are MDHEN and SYDVKM. V was clipped by 2 bases and J by 1 base, with 18 bases between them. CDR3 in amino acids: CASSLGLAGTASNQPQHF. DNA of the CDR3: TGTGCCAGCAGTTTAGGGCTAGCGGGCACGGCCAGCAATCAGCCCCAGCATTTT.

The V call is TRBV10-3, the J call TRBJ1-1; D is unresolved. The CDR3 extends over 17 amino acids. In germline, CDR1 is ENHRY, CDR2 SYGVKD. V lost 0 bases, J lost 1 base, and 15 bases lay in between. CDR3 loop: CAISESFGQVGNTEAFF. As DNA, the CDR3 is TGTGCCATCAGTGAGTCTTTTGGTCAGGTTGGGAACACTGAAGCTTTCTTT.

The chain is built from TRBV9 and TRBJ1-1; D is possibly TRBD1 (5 bases). Trimming left V 4 bases short and J 4 bases short, with 11 bases between. The CDR3 has 13 amino acids. Germline V gene lookup returns CDR1 SGDLS and CDR2 YYNGEE. CDR3 amino acids: CASSLPGVTEAFF. As DNA, the CDR3 is TGTGCCAGCAGCCTCCCGGGGGTCACTGAAGCTTTCTTT.

The rearrangement joins TRBV28 to TRBJ1-2, with D unclear. The V gene's germline CDR1 is MDHEN and CDR2 SYDVKM. The CDR3 consists of 16 residues. The germline V and J ends were trimmed by 3 bases and 0 bases, with 14 bases remaining between them. CDR3 amino acids: CASSFRRSYANYGYTF. CDR3 DNA sequence: TGTGCCAGCAGTTTCCGAAGGTCCTATGCTAACTATGGCTACACCTTC.

This clone has just a few counts. The chain uses TRBV19 and TRBJ1-5, with D uncertain. Trimming stripped 5 bases from V and 9 bases from J, with 5 bases between. This CDR3 is built from 10 residues. From germline, CDR1 is LNHDA and CDR2 SQIVND (reference sequence). As DNA, the CDR3 is TGTGCCAGTAGTGGGCCGCCCCAGCATTTT. This codes for CASSGPPQHF.

This rearrangement joins TRBV29-1 to TRBJ2-1, with TRBD2 matching over 10 bases. The CDR3 sequence is 14 residues long. Germline trimming cut 0 bases from V and 9 bases from J; bases unmatched to any gene: 5. CDR1 SQVTM and CDR2 ANQGSEA come from the germline V gene. This chain's CDR3 is CSVEDLAGEAEQFF. The CDR3 nucleotides are TGCAGCGTTGAAGACCTAGCGGGAGAGGCTGAGCAGTTCTTC.

The gene calls are TRBV9 and TRBJ2-3, with TRBD2 matching over 11 bases. CDR3 length: 16 amino acids. Trimming cost V 4 bases and J 3 bases; bases outside gene matches: 7. CDR1 and CDR2 from the germline V gene are SGDLS and YYNGEE. CDR3 residues: CASSTGLAGATDTQYF. The CDR3, as DNA: TGTGCCAGCAGCACCGGACTAGCGGGCGCGACAGATACGCAGTATTTT. The full variable domain, rest sourced from reference TRBV9 and TRBJ2-3, is DSGVTQTPKHLITATGQRVTLRCSPRSGDLSVYWYQQSLDQGLQFLIQYYNGEERAKGNILERFSAQQFPDLHSELNLSSLELGDSALYFCASSTGLAGATDTQYFGPGTRLTVL.

The chain links TRBV9 to TRBJ2-2; the match to TRBD1 covers 7 bases. This CDR3 is 17 amino acids long. The germline CDR1 and CDR2 sequences are SGDLS and YYNGEE. V lost 2 bases and J lost 0; bases outside the gene matches: 7. In DNA, the CDR3 is TGTGCCAGCAGCGTCCCGGGGCAGGGGGCGAACACCGGGGAGCTGTTTTTT. The encoded protein is CASSVPGQGANTGELFF.

The chain joins TRBV5-1 to TRBJ1-1; no firm D call. Per the germline V gene, CDR1 is SGHRS and CDR2 is YFSETQ. The CDR3 loop spans 15 amino acids. V shed 1 base and J shed 0 bases, with 10 bases lying between them. The CDR3 sequence: CASSLSGGLNTEAFF. In DNA, the CDR3 is TGCGCCAGCAGCTTGTCGGGCGGACTGAACACTGAAGCTTTCTTT. Full variable domain (missing parts from reference TRBV5-1 and TRBJ1-1): KAGVTQTPRYLIKTRGQQVTLSCSPISGHRSVSWYQQTPGQGLQFLFEYFSETQRNKGNFPGRFSGRQFSNSRSEMNVSTLELGDSALYLCASSLSGGLNTEAFFGQGTRLTVV.

Only a few counts were recorded for this clone. This sequence joins TRBV10-3 and TRBJ1-1; the D gene is possibly TRBD1 (6 bases). CDR1 and CDR2 from the germline V gene are ENHRY and SYGVKD. CDR3 length: 15 residues. Between the trimmed V and J ends, which lost 6 bases and 1 base, there was a span of 15 bases. The CDR3 DNA reads as TGTGCCATCAGCAAAAGCACAGGGAAGAACACTGAAGCTTTCTTT. This sequence encodes CAISKSTGKNTEAFF.

The rearrangement joins TRBV7-3 to TRBJ1-5, with D unclear. Germline assignment: CDR1 SGHTA and CDR2 FQGTGA. Trimming cost V 1 base and J 0 bases, with 10 bases left between them. The CDR3 runs to 16 residues. The DNA for the CDR3 is TGTGCCAGCAGCTTAATCGTGGGTTATAGCAATCAGCCCCAGCATTTT. Amino acid sequence: CASSLIVGYSNQPQHF.

The chain has TRBV2 and TRBJ2-7; 11 bases agree with TRBD2. The CDR3 runs 17 residues. The trim removed 0 bases at V and 4 bases at J, leaving 8 bases unmatched. The germline V gene encodes CDR1 SNHLY and CDR2 FYNNEI. The CDR3 nucleotides read TGTGCCAGCAGTGAAGCGACTAGCGGGGCGTTGGATTACGAGCAGTACTTC. Encoded protein: CASSEATSGALDYEQYF.

J is TRBJ1-6 and V is TRBV7-9, with D unresolved. This CDR3 has 13 amino acids. Trimming removed 1 base from V and 7 bases from J, with 5 bases in between. In germline, CDR1 is SEHNR, CDR2 FQNEAQ (reference sequence). The CDR3 DNA reads as TGTGCCAGCAGCTTAGACATAAATTCACCCCTCCACTTT. The encoded protein is CASSLDINSPLHF.

The chain joins TRBV7-7 to TRBJ2-7; TRBD2 agrees at 11 bases. The CDR3 length is 15 residues. Per germline, CDR1 SSHAT and CDR2 FNYEAQ (reference sequence). With V trimmed by 5 bases and J by 3 bases, 6 bases remained unmatched. The CDR3 coding sequence is TGTGCCAGCAGCCAAGGGACTAGCGGTTACTACGAGCAGTACTTC. It yields the protein CASSQGTSGYYEQYF.

The rearrangement uses TRBV2 and TRBJ2-4; D may be TRBD1 or TRBD2 (7 bases each). CDR1 and CDR2 (germline): SNHLY, FYNNEI. The CDR3 consists of 17 residues. Trimming removed 2 bases from V and 9 bases from J, with 23 bases in between. CDR3: CASSEPLEGGGASIQYF. CDR3 DNA sequence: TGTGCCAGCAGTGAACCCCTGGAGGGAGGGGGCGCTAGCATTCAGTACTTC.

V usage is TRBV5-4 and J usage is TRBJ2-5; D may match TRBD1 or TRBD2 (6 bases each). Trimming cost V 2 bases and J 2 bases, with 19 bases left between them. The CDR3 length is 17 residues. Germline-derived CDR1 and CDR2 are SGHNT and YYREEE (reference sequence). The CDR3 loop reads CASSFQPWGAGQETQYF. The CDR3 DNA sequence: TGTGCCAGCAGCTTTCAACCCTGGGGGGCAGGGCAAGAGACCCAGTACTTC.

This chain uses TRBV7-9 with TRBJ2-7; D unclear. Germline V gene lookup returns CDR1 SEHNR and CDR2 FQNEAQ (reference sequence). Trimming removed 5 bases at V and 6 bases at J, with 11 bases between. The CDR3 contains 12 residues. The CDR3 sequence: CASSPPWVEQYF. The DNA for the CDR3 is TGTGCCAGCAGCCCCCCCTGGGTCGAGCAGTACTTC. Using reference TRBV7-9 and TRBJ2-7 for the parts outside the CDR3, the full variable domain is DTGVSQNPRHKITKRGQNVTFRCDPISEHNRLYWYRQTLGQGPEFLTYFQNEAQLEKSRLLSDRFSAERPKGSFSTLEIQRTEQGDSAMYLCASSPPWVEQYFGPGTRLTVT.